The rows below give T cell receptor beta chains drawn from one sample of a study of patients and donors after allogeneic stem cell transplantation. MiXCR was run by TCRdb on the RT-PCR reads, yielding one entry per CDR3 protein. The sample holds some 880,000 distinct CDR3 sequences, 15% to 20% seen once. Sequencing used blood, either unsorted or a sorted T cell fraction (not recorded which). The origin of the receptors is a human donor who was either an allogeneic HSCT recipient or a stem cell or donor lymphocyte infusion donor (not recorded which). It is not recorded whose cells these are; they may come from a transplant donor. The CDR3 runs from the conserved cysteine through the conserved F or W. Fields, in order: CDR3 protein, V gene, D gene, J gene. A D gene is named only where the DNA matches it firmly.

cdr3_aa: CASSKNRGGTNEKLFF
v_call: TRBV7-9
d_call: TRBD1
j_call: TRBJ1-4

cdr3_aa: CASSDGLRGETQYF
v_call: TRBV18
d_call: .
j_call: TRBJ2-5

cdr3_aa: CASSSLDSATNEKLFF
v_call: TRBV6-5
d_call: .
j_call: TRBJ1-4

cdr3_aa: CASSQDGGLDNEQFF
v_call: TRBV4-3
d_call: .
j_call: TRBJ2-1

cdr3_aa: CAISGRARSSYEQYF
v_call: TRBV10-3
d_call: .
j_call: TRBJ2-7

cdr3_aa: CASSEWGMEGYTF
v_call: TRBV2
d_call: .
j_call: TRBJ1-2

cdr3_aa: CASSSSGTGGGEQYF
v_call: TRBV28
d_call: TRBD1
j_call: TRBJ2-7

cdr3_aa: CASSPEGAARSDTQYF
v_call: TRBV7-8
d_call: .
j_call: TRBJ2-3

cdr3_aa: CSVGAGKNTGELFF
v_call: TRBV29-1
d_call: TRBD2
j_call: TRBJ2-2

cdr3_aa: CATSDPGTGGANVLTF
v_call: TRBV24-1
d_call: TRBD1
j_call: TRBJ2-6

cdr3_aa: CAIKGGLMETQYF
v_call: TRBV10-3
d_call: .
j_call: TRBJ2-5

cdr3_aa: CASSQEGTGVTMTQYF
v_call: TRBV4-3
d_call: TRBD1
j_call: TRBJ2-5

cdr3_aa: CASSLKRGTEAFF
v_call: TRBV4-2
d_call: .
j_call: TRBJ1-1

cdr3_aa: CASSDRDRSEAFF
v_call: TRBV25-1
d_call: TRBD1
j_call: TRBJ1-1

cdr3_aa: CASRSNRARTSTDTQYF
v_call: TRBV11-3
d_call: .
j_call: TRBJ2-3

cdr3_aa: CAISLGGAGSYGYTF
v_call: TRBV10-3
d_call: .
j_call: TRBJ1-2

cdr3_aa: CASSEFRLAGIAGELFF
v_call: TRBV6-1
d_call: TRBD2
j_call: TRBJ2-2

cdr3_aa: CSVEGKYRGEFGYTF
v_call: TRBV29-1
d_call: .
j_call: TRBJ1-2

cdr3_aa: CASSNPLQKNTEAFF
v_call: TRBV5-1
d_call: .
j_call: TRBJ1-1

cdr3_aa: CASIPPGAEKLFF
v_call: TRBV2
d_call: .
j_call: TRBJ1-4

cdr3_aa: CSARDRLDSPYEQYF
v_call: TRBV20-1
d_call: .
j_call: TRBJ2-7

cdr3_aa: CASSYSTAKGSGANVLTF
v_call: TRBV6-5
d_call: .
j_call: TRBJ2-6